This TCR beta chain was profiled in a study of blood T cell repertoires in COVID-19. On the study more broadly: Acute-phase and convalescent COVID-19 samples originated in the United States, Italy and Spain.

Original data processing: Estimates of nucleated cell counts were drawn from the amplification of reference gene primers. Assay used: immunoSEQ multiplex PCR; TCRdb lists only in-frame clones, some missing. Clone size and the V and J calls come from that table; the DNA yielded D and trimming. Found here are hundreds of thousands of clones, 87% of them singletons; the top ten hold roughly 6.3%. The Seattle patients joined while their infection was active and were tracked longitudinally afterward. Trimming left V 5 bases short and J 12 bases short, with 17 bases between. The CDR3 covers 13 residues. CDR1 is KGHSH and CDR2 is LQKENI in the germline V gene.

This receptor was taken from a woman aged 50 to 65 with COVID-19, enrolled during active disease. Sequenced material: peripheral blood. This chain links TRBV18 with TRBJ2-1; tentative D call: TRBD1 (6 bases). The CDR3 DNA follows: TGTGCCAGCTCAAAGGTGGGGACATCGGTGCAGTTCTTC. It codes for CASSKVGTSVQFF.